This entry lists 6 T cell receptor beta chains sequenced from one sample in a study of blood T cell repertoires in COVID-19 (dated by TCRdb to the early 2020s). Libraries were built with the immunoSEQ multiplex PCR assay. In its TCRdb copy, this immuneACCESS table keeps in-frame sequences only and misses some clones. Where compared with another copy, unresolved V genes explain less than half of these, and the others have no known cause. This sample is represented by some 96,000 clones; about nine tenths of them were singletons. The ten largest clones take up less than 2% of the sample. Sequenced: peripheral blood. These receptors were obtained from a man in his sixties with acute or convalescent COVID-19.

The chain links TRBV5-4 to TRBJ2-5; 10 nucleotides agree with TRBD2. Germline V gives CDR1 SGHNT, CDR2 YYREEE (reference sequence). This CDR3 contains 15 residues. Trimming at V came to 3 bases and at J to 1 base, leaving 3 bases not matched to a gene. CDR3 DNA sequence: TGTGCCAGCAGCTCCCCTAGCGGGGGCCAAGAGACCCAGTACTTC. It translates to CASSSPSGGQETQYF.

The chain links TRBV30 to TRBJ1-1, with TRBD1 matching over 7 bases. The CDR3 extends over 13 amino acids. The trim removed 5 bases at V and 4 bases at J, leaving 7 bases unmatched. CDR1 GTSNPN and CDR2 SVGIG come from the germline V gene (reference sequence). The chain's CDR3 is CAWGRAGGTEAFF. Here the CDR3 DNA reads TGTGCCTGGGGCCGGGCAGGGGGCACTGAAGCTTTCTTT.

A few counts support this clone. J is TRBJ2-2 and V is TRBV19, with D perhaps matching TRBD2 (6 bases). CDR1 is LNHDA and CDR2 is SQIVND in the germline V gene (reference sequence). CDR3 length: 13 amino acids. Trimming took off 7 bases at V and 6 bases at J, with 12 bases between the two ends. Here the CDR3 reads CASKGREAGELFF. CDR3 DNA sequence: TGTGCCAGTAAGGGCAGGGAGGCCGGGGAGCTGTTTTTT.

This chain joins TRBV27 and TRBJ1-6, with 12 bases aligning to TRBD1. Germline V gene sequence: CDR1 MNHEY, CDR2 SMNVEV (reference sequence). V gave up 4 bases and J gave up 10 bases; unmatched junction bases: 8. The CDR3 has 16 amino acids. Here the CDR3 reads CASSSLGTGGRSPLHF. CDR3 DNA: TGTGCCAGCAGTTCCCTGGGGACAGGGGGCAGGTCACCCCTCCACTTT.

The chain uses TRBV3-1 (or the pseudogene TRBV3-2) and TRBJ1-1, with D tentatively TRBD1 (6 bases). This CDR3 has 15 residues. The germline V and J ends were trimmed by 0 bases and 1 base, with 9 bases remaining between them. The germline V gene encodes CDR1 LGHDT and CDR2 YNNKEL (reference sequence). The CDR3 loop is CASSQEGGGNTEAFF. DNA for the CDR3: TGTGCCAGCAGCCAAGAAGGGGGGGGGAACACTGAAGCTTTCTTT.

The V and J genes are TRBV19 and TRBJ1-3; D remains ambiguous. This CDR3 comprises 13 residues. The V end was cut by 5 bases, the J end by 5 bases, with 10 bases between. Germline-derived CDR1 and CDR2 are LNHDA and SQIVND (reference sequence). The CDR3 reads CASSYAERNTIYF. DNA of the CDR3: TGTGCCAGTAGTTACGCCGAGAGAAACACCATATATTTT.